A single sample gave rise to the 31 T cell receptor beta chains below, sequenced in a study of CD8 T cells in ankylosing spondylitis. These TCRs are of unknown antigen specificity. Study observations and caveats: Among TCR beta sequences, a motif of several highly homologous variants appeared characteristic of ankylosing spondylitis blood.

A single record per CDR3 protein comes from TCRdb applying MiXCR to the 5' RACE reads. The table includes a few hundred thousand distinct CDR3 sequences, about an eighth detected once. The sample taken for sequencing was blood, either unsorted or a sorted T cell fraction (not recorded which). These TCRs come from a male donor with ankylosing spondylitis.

Here the CDR3 DNA reads TGTGCCAGCAGCCAAGTCGGGACAGGGGGCTTTGGAGGTACGCAGTATTTT. Encoded protein: CASSQVGTGGFGGTQYF. This sequence joins TRBV3-1 and TRBJ2-3; 12 bases align to TRBD1. The CDR3 is 17 amino acids. The V gene's germline CDR1 is LGHDT and CDR2 YNNKEL (reference sequence). V was clipped by 1 base and J by 8 bases; unmatched bases: 10.

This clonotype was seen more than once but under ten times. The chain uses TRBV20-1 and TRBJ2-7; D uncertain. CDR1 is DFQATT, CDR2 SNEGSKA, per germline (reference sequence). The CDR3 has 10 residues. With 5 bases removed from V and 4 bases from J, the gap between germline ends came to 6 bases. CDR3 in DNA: TGCAGTGCTCTCCTTTACGAGCAGTACTTC. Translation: CSALLYEQYF.

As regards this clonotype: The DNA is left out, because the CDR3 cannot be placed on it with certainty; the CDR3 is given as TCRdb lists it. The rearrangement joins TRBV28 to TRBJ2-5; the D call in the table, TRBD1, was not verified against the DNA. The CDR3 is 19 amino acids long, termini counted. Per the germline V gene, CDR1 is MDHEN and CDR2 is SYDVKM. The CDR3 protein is CASLESGQDLIFGQETQYF.

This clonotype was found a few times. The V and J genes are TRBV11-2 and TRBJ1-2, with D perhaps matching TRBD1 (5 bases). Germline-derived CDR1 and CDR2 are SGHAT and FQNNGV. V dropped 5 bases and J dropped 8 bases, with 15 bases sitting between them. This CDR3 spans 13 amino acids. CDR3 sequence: CASSPGPVSGYTF. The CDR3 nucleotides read TGTGCCAGCAGCCCAGGGCCAGTCAGCGGCTACACCTTC.

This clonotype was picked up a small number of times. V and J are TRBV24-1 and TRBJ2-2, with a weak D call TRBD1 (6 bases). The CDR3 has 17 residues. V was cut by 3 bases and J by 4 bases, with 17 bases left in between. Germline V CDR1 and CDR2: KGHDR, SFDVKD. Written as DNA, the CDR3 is TGTGCCACCAGTGATCCGCAGGGGATCTCCTCCACCGGGGAGCTGTTTTTT. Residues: CATSDPQGISSTGELFF.

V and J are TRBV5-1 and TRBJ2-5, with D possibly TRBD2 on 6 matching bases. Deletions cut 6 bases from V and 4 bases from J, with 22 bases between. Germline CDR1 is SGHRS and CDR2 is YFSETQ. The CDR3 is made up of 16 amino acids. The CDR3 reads CASNPLGGALGETQYF. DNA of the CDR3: TGCGCCAGCAACCCCCTCGGGGGAGCCCTCGGAGAGACCCAGTACTTC.

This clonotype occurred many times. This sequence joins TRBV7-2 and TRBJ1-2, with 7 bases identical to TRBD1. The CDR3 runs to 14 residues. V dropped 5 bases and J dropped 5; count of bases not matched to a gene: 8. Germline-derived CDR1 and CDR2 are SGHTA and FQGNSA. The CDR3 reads CASSLGTATYGYTF. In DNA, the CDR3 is TGTGCCAGCAGCCTTGGGACAGCGACTTATGGCTACACCTTC. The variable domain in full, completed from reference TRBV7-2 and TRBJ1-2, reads GAGVSQSPSNKVTEKGKDVELRCDPISGHTALYWYRQSLGQGLEFLIYFQGNSAPDKSGLPSDRFSAERTGGSVSTLTIQRTQQEDSAVYLCASSLGTATYGYTFGSGTRLTVV.

The CDR3 region is CATSLGYNEQFF. The DNA for the CDR3 is TGTGCCACCAGTTTAGGCTACAATGAGCAGTTCTTC. This sequence joins TRBV24-1 and TRBJ2-1; D is ambiguous. Trimming left V 6 bases short and J 3 bases short, with 5 bases between. CDR1 and CDR2 from the germline V gene are KGHDR and SFDVKD. The CDR3 consists of 12 residues.

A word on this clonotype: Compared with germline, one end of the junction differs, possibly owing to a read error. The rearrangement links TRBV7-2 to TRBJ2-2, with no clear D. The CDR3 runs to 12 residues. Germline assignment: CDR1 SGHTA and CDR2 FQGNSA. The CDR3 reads CASSPPATLPLF. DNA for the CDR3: TGTGCCAGCAGCCCCCCAGCGACCCTCCCGCTTTTT. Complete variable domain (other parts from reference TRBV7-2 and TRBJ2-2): GAGVSQSPSNKVTEKGKDVELRCDPISGHTALYWYRQSLGQGLEFLIYFQGNSAPDKSGLPSDRFSAERTGGSVSTLTIQRTQQEDSAVYLCASSPPATLPLFGEGSRLTVL.

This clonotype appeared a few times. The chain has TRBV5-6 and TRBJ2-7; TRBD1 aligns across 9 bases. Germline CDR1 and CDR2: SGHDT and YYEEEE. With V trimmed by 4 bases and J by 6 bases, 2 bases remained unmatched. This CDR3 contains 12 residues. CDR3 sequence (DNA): TGTGCCAGCAGCCCGGACAGGGGCGAGCAGTACTTC. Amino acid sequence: CASSPDRGEQYF. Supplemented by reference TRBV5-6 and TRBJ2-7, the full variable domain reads DAGVTQSPTHLIKTRGQQVTLRCSPKSGHDTVSWYQQALGQGPQFIFQYYEEEERQRGNFPDRFSGHQFPNYSSELNVNALLLGDSALYLCASSPDRGEQYFGPGTRLTVT.

In nucleotides, the CDR3 is TGTGCCAGCAAAGAGGCGGCGGGCAACCCAGGTACGCAGTATTTT. It specifies CASKEAAGNPGTQYF. The chain is built from TRBV6-1 and TRBJ2-3; maybe TRBD2 (5 bases). The V and J ends lost 7 bases and 8 bases respectively, with 22 bases between them. The CDR3 extends over 15 amino acids. The germline gives CDR1 MNHNS, CDR2 SASEGT.

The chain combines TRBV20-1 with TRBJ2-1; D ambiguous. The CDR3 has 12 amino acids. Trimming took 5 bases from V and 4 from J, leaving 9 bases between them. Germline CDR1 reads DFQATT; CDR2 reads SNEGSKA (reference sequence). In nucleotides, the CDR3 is TGCAGTGCTGAGATTTTATACAATGAGCAGTTCTTC. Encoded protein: CSAEILYNEQFF.

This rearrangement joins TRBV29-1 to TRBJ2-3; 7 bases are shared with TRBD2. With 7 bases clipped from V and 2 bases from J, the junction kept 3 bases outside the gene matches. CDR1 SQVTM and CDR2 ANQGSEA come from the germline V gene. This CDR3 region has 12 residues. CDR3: CSAGTTTDTQYF. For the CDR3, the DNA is TGCAGCGCTGGGACTACCACAGATACGCAGTATTTT.

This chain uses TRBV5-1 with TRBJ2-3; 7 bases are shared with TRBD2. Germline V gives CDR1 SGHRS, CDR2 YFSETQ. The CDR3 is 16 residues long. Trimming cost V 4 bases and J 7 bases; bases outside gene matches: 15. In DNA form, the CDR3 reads TGCGCCAGCAGCCCCCAAGGTACCAGCGGGATAAATACGCAGTATTTT. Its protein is CASSPQGTSGINTQYF. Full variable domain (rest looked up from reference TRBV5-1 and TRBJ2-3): KAGVTQTPRYLIKTRGQQVTLSCSPISGHRSVSWYQQTPGQGLQFLFEYFSETQRNKGNFPGRFSGRQFSNSRSEMNVSTLELGDSALYLCASSPQGTSGINTQYFGPGTRLTVL.

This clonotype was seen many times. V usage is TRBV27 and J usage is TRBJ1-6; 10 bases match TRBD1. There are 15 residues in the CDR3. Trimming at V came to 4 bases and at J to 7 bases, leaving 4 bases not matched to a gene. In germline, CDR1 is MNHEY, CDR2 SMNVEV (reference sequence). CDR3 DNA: TGTGCCAGCAGTTCGGACAGGGGGAACAATTCACCCCTCCACTTT. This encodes CASSSDRGNNSPLHF.

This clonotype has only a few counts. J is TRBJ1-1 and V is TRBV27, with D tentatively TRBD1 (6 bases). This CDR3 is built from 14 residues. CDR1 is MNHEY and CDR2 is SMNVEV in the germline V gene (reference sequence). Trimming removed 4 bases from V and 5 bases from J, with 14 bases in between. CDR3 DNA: TGTGCCAGCAGTTGGGACTCCCAGGGGACTGAAGCTTTCTTT. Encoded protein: CASSWDSQGTEAFF.

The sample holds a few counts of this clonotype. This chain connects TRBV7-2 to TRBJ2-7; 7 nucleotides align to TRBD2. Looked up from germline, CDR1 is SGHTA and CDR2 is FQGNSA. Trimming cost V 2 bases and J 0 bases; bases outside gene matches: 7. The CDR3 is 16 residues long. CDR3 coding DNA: TGTGCCAGCAGCTTAAGGCCTAGCGGCCTCTCCTACGAGCAGTACGTC. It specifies CASSLRPSGLSYEQYV.

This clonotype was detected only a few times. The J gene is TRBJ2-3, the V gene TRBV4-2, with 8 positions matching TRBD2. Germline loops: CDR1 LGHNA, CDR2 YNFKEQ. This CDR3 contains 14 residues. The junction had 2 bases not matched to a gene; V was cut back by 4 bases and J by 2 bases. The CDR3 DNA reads TGTGCCAGCAGCCCCGGGAGGGACACAGATACGCAGTATTTT. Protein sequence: CASSPGRDTDTQYF.

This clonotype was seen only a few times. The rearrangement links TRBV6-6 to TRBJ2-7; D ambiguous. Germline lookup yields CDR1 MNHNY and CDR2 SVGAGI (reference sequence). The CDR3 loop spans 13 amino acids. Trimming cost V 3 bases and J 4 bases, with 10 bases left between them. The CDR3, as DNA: TGTGCCAGCAGTTATTCCGGCCAGTACGAGCAGTACGTC. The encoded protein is CASSYSGQYEQYV.

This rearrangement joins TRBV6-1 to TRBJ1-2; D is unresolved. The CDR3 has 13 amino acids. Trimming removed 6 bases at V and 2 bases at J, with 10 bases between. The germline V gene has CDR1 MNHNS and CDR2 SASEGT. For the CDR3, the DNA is TGTGCCAGCAGGATGGACGGGAACTATGGCTACACCTTC. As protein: CASRMDGNYGYTF.

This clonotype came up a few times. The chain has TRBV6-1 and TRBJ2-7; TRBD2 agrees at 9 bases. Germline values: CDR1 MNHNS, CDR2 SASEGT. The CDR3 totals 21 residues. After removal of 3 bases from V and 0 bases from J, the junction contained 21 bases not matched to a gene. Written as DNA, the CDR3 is TGTGCCAGCAGTGATGAAGAGGTAGCGGGAGTGATTAACCCAAGCTCCTACGAGCAGTACGTC. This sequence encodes CASSDEEVAGVINPSSYEQYV.

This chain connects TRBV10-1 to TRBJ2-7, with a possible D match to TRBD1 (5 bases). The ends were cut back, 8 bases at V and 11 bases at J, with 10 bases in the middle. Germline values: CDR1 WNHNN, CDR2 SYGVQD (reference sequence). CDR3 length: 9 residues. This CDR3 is CASWLGEYV. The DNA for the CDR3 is TGCGCCAGCTGGTTAGGGGAGTACGTC.

CDR3 DNA sequence: TGTGCCAGCAGTCACCACGTTAGCTCCTACAATGAGCAGTTCTTC. Encoded protein: CASSHHVSSYNEQFF. The chain has TRBV6-5 and TRBJ2-1; D unclear. The CDR3 has 15 residues. V dropped 5 bases and J dropped 0 bases, with 11 bases sitting between them. Per germline, CDR1 MNHEY and CDR2 SVGAGI.

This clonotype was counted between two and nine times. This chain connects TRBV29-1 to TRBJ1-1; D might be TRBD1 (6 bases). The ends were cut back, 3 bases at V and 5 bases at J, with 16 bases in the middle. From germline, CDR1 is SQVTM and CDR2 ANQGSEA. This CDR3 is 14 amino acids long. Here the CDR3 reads CSVEILGGDTEAFF. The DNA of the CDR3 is TGCAGCGTTGAGATCTTAGGGGGTGATACTGAAGCTTTCTTT. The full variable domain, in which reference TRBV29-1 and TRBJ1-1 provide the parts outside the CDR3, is SAVISQKPSRDICQRGTSLTIQCQVDSQVTMMFWYRQQPGQSLTLIATANQGSEATYESGFVIDKFPISRPNLTFSTLTVSNMSPEDSSIYLCSVEILGGDTEAFFGQGTRLTVV.

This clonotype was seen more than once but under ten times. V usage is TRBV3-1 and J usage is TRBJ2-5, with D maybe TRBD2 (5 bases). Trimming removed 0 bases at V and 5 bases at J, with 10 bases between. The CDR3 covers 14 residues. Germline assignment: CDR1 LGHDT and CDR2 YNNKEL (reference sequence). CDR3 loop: CASSQDLTMETQYF. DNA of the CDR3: TGTGCCAGCAGCCAAGATCTGACTATGGAGACCCAGTACTTC.

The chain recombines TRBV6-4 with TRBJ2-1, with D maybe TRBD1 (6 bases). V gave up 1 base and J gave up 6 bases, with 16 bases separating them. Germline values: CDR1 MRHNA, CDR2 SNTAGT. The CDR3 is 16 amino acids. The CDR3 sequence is CASSDFYGQPTNEQFF. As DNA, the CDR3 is TGTGCCAGCAGTGACTTCTATGGACAGCCGACCAATGAGCAGTTCTTC.

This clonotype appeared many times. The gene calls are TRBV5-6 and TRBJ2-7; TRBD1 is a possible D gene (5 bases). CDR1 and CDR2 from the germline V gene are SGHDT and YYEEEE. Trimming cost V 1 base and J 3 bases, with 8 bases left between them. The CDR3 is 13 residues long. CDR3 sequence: CASSLRTYYEQYF. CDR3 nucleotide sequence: TGTGCCAGCAGCTTGAGGACATACTACGAGCAGTACTTC.

CDR3 in DNA: TGTGCCAGCAGCTTAACACAGGGGGTCGATGAGCAGTTCTTC. Its protein is CASSLTQGVDEQFF. The gene calls are TRBV11-2 and TRBJ2-1; 8 bases fit TRBD1. Germline lookup yields CDR1 SGHAT and CDR2 FQNNGV. The J segment lost 8 bases and the V segment lost 2 bases, leaving 5 bases of the junction unmatched. This CDR3 contains 14 residues.

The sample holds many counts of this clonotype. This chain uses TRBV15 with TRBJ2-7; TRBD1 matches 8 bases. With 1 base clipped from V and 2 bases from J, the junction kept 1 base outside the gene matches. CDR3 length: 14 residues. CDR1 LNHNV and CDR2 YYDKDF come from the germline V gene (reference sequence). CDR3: CATSRGTGPYEQYF. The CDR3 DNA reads TGTGCCACCAGCAGAGGGACAGGGCCCTACGAGCAGTACTTC.

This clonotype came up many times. Here the CDR3 DNA reads TGTGCCAGCAGTTTAGGGTACGGGGAGCAGCCCCAGCATTTT. This gives the protein CASSLGYGEQPQHF. The chain carries TRBV12-3 or TRBV12-4 and TRBJ1-5, with D hard to call. Trimming took 1 base from V and 7 from J, leaving 11 bases between them. The CDR3 loop spans 14 amino acids.

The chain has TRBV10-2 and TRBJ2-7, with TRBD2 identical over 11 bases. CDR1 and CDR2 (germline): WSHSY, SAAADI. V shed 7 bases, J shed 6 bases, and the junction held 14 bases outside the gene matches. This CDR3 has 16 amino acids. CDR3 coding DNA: TGCGCCAGCACCTTTCGGATGCTAGCGGGAGGAGGCGAGCAGTACTTC. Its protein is CASTFRMLAGGGEQYF.